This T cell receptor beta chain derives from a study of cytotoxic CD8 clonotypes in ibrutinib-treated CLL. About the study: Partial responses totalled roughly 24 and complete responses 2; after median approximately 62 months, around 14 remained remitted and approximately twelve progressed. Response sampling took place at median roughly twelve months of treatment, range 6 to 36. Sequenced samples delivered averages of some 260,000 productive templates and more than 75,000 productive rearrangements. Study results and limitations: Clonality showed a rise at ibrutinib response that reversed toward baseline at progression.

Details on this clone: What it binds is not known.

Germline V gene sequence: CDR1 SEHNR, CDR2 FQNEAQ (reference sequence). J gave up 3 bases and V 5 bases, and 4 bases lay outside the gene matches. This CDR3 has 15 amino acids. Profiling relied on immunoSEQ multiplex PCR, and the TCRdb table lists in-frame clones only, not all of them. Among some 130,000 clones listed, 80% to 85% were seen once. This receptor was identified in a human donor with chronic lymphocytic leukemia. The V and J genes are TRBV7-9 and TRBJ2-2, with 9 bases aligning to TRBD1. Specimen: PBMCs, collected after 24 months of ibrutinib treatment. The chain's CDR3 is CASSLRDRDTGELFF. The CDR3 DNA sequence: TGTGCCAGCAGCCTTAGGGACAGGGACACCGGGGAGCTGTTTTTT. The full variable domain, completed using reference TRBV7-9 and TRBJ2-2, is DTGVSQNPRHKITKRGQNVTFRCDPISEHNRLYWYRQTLGQGPEFLTYFQNEAQLEKSRLLSDRFSAERPKGSFSTLEIQRTEQGDSAMYLCASSLRDRDTGELFFGEGSRLTVL.